This T cell receptor (beta chain) was profiled in a study of OX40 agonist ivuxolimab in advanced cancers. The overall study: Averaging 60 years in age, with a range of about 23 to 80, the cohort was around 87% male. The eligibility criteria allowed prior anti-PD-1, anti-PD-L1 or anti-CTLA-4 therapy, and about 40% had some. Regarding the study as a whole: Those patients achieving a partial response at 0.1-3.0 mg/kg showed among the lowest clonal expansion.

TCRdb's copy holds only in-frame clones and misses some; the assay was immunoSEQ multiplex PCR. The profile shows almost 50,000 clones, about 85% of them singletons. CDR1 MNHNS and CDR2 SASEGT come from the germline V gene. J gave up 3 bases and V 4 bases, and 3 bases lay outside the gene matches. CDR3 size: 14 residues. Blood sampling was done at baseline, cycle 4 day 1, and cycle 7 day 1. As regards this clone: What it binds is unknown.

The chain couples TRBV6-1 to TRBJ2-3; TRBD2 aligns across 8 bases. The sequence was collected from an adult with an advanced solid tumor such as melanoma, head and neck, liver or kidney cancer. The specimen comprised CD4+ or CD8+ T cells sorted from blood, sampled in a trial of the OX40 agonist ivuxolimab. CDR3 sequence (DNA): TGTGCCAGCAGTGCTCGGGAGGGGACAGATACGCAGTATTTT. It encodes CASSAREGTDTQYF.